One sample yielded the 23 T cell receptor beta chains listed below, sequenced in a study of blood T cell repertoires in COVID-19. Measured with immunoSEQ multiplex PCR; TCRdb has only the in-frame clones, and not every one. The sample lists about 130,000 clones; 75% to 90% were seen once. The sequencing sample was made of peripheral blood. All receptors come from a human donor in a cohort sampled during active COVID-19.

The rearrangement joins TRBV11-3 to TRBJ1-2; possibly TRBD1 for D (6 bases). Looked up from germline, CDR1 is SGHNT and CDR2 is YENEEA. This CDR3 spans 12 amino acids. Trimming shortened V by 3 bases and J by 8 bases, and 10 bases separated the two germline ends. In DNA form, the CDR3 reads TGTGCCAGCAGCTTGGGGGCTGGCGGCTACACCTTC. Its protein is CASSLGAGGYTF.

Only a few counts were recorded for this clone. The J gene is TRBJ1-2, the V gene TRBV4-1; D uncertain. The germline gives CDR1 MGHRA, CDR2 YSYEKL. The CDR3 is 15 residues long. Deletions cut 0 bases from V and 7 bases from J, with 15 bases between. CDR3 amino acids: CASSQDLALRGGYTF. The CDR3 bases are TGCGCCAGCAGCCAAGATCTGGCCCTAAGAGGTGGCTACACCTTC.

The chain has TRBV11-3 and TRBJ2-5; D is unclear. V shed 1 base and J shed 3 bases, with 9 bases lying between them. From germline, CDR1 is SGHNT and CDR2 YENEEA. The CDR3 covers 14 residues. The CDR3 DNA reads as TGTGCCAGCAGCTTAGTGGCAGTTAAAGAGACCCAGTACTTC. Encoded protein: CASSLVAVKETQYF. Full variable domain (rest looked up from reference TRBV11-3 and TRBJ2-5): EAGVVQSPRYKIIEKKQPVAFWCNPISGHNTLYWYLQNLGQGPELLIRYENEEAVDDSQLPKDRFSAERLKGVDSTLKIQPAELGDSAVYLCASSLVAVKETQYFGPGTRLLVL.

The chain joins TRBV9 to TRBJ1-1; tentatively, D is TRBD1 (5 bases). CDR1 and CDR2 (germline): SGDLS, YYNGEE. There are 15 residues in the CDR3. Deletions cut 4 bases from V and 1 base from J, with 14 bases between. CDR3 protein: CASSPGTLGNTEAFF. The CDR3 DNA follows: TGTGCCAGCAGCCCTGGGACTTTAGGGAACACTGAAGCTTTCTTT.

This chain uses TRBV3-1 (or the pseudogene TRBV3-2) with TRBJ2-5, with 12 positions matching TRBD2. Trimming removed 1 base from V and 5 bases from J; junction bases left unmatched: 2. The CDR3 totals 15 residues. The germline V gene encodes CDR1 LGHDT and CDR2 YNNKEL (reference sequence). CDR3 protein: CASSQGTSGVETQYF. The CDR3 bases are TGTGCCAGCAGCCAAGGGACTAGCGGGGTTGAGACCCAGTACTTC.

The CDR3 coding sequence is TGTGCCAGCAGTGAGATCCCCAGCGGGAGAGAGTTCTTC. Its protein product is CASSEIPSGREFF. The chain has TRBV25-1 and TRBJ2-1; 8 bases match TRBD2. Germline CDR1 is MGHDK and CDR2 is SYGVNS. The CDR3 covers 13 residues. Trimming at V came to 3 bases and at J to 14 bases, leaving 9 bases not matched to a gene.

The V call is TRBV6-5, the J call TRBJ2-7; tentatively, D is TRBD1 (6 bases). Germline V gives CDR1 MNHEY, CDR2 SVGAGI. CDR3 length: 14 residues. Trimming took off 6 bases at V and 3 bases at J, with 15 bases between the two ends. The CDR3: CASRGAGEFYEQYF. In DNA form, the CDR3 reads TGTGCCAGCAGGGGGGCAGGGGAGTTCTACGAGCAGTACTTC.

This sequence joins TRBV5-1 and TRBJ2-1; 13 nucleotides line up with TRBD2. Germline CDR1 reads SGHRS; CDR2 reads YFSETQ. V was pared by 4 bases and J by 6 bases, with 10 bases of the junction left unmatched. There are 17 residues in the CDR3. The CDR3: CASSPTSGGPSGNEQFF. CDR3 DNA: TGCGCCAGCAGCCCGACTAGCGGGGGGCCCTCCGGCAATGAGCAGTTCTTC. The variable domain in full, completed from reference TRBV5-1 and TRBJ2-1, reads KAGVTQTPRYLIKTRGQQVTLSCSPISGHRSVSWYQQTPGQGLQFLFEYFSETQRNKGNFPGRFSGRQFSNSRSEMNVSTLELGDSALYLCASSPTSGGPSGNEQFFGPGTRLTVL.

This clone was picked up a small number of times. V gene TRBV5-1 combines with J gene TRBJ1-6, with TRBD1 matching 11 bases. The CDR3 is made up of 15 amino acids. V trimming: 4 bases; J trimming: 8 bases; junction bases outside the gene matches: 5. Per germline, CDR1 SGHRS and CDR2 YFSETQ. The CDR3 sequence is CASSGDRGRDSPLHF. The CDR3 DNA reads TGCGCCAGCAGCGGGGACAGGGGGAGGGATTCACCCCTCCACTTT.

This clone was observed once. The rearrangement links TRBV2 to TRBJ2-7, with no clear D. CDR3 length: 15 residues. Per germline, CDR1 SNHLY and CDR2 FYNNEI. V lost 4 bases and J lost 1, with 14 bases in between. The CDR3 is CASSGLRRGSYEQYF. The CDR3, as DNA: TGTGCCAGCAGTGGCCTCCGGAGAGGTTCCTACGAGCAGTACTTC.

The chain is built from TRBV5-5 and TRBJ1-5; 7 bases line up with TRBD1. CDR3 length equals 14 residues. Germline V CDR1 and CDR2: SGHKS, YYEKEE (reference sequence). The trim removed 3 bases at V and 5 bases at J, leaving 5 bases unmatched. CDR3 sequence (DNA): TGTGCCAGCAGCTCGGACAGGCCGGATCAGCCCCAGCATTTT. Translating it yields CASSSDRPDQPQHF.

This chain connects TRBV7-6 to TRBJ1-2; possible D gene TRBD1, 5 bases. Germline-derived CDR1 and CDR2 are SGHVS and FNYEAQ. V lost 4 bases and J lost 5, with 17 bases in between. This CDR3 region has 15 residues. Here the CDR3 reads CASSSSTLPGYGYTF. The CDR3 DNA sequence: TGTGCCAGCAGCTCAAGTACCCTCCCAGGGTATGGCTACACCTTC.

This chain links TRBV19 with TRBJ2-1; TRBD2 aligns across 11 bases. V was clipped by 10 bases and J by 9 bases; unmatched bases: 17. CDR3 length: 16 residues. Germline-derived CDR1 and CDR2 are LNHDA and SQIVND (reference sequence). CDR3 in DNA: TGTGCCACCTCGGAAAGGCTAGCGGGAGGACCGACTGAGCAGTTCTTC. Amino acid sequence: CATSERLAGGPTEQFF.

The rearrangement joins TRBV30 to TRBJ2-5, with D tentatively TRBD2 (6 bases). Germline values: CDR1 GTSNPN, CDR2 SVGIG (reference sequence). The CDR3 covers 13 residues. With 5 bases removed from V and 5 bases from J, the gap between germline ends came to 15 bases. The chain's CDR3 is CAWGRDLRETQYF. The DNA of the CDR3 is TGTGCCTGGGGCCGGGACTTAAGGGAGACCCAGTACTTC.

CDR3 amino acids: CASSVTPSLFGGYSDRAGELFF. The CDR3 DNA is TGTGCCAGCAGCGTAACCCCCTCTTTATTTGGGGGGTATAGTGATAGAGCCGGGGAGCTGTTTTTT. The chain has TRBV9 and TRBJ2-2; D is possibly TRBD2 (6 bases). This CDR3 contains 22 residues. The V end was cut by 1 base, the J end by 6 bases, with 34 bases between. From germline, CDR1 is SGDLS and CDR2 YYNGEE.

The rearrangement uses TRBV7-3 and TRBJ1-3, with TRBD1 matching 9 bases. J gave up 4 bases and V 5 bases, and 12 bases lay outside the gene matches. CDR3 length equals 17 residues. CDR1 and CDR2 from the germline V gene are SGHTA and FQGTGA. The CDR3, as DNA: TGTGCCAGCAGCCCAACAGGGGGCCACCACACAGGAAACACCATATATTTT. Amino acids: CASSPTGGHHTGNTIYF.

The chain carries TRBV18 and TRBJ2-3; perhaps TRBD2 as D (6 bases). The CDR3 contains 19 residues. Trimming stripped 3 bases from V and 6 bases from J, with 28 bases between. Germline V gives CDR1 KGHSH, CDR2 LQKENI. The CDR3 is CASSPPFGRGSRSQDTQYF. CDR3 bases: TGTGCCAGCTCACCGCCCTTTGGCCGGGGGTCTAGATCACAGGATACGCAGTATTTT.

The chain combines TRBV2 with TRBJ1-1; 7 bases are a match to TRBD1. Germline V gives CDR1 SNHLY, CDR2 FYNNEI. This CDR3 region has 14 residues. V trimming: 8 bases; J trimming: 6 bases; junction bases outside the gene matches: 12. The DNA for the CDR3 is TGTGCCAGCGCTGACAGGATCCAGGGGGCTGAAGCTTTCTTT. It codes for CASADRIQGAEAFF.

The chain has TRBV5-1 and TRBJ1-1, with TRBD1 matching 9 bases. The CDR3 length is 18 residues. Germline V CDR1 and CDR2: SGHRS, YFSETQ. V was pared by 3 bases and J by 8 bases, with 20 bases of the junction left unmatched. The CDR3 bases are TGCGCCAGCAGCTCCGGTTCGTGGGCTCCGGGACAGGGATCCGAAGCTTTCTTT. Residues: CASSSGSWAPGQGSEAFF.

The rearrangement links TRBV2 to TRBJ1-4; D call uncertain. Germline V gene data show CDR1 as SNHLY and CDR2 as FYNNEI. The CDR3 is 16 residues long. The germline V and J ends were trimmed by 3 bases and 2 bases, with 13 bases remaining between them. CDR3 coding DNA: TGTGCCAGCAGTGAGAGGAGGGCGGGTACTAATGAAAAACTGTTTTTT. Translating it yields CASSERRAGTNEKLFF.

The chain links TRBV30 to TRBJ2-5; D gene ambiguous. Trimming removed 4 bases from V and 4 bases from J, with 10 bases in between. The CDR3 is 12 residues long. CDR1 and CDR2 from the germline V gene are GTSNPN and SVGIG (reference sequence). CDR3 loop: CAWNPPGETQYF. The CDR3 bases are TGTGCCTGGAATCCCCCGGGAGAGACCCAGTACTTC.

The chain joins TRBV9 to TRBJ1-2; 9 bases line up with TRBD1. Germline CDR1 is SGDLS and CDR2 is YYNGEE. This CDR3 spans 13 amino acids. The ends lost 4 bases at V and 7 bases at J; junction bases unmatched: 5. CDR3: CASSRDRVIGYTF. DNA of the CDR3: TGTGCCAGCAGCCGGGACAGGGTTATTGGCTACACCTTC.

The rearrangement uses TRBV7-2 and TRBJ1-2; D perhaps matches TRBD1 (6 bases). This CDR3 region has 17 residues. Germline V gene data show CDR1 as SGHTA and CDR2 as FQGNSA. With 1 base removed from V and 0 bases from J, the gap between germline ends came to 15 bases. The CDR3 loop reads CASSLVAPGQSNYGYTF. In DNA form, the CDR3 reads TGTGCCAGCAGCTTAGTGGCGCCCGGACAGTCTAACTATGGCTACACCTTC.